The 11 T cell receptor beta chains below all came from one sample that was sequenced in a study of blood T cells in healthy people across ages. A sample-barcoded 5' primer and a J-beta primer mix were used in a second PCR of about 7 to 11 cycles. One entry per CDR3 protein, called by TCRdb with MiXCR from the 5' RACE reads. The sample yields about 750,000 distinct CDR3 sequences, roughly 50% seen once. Sequencing used blood. The receptors shown here come from a man aged 80 or over in good health.

This clonotype showed up just a few times. No DNA is shown, since the ends of the CDR3 on it are uncertain; the CDR3 is the one TCRdb lists. The V gene is TRBV15, the J gene TRBJ2-3; the D call of TRBD2 is as the table states it, not checked on the DNA. Germline-derived CDR1 and CDR2 are LNHNV and YYDKDF (reference sequence). The CDR3 has 16 amino acids, counting both end residues. The CDR3 here is CATSRGVAGGNRDAYF.

The chain carries TRBV20-1 and TRBJ2-7; 10 nucleotides match TRBD1. After removal of 5 bases from V and 2 bases from J, the junction contained 9 bases not matched to a gene. The germline V gene has CDR1 DFQATT and CDR2 SNEGSKA (reference sequence). This CDR3 region has 15 residues. The CDR3 loop reads CSAQPGQGNTYEQYF. In DNA, the CDR3 is TGCAGTGCTCAGCCGGGACAGGGGAATACCTACGAGCAGTACTTC.

The chain is built from TRBV29-1 and TRBJ2-3; D may be TRBD1 (6 bases). The CDR3 has 13 residues. The V gene lost 8 bases and the J gene lost 2 bases, with 14 bases spanning the gap. CDR1 and CDR2 from the germline V gene are SQVTM and ANQGSEA. The CDR3 nucleotides are TGCAGCTTTGGACAGATCCTCACAGATACGCAGTATTTT. Translating gives CSFGQILTDTQYF.

CDR3 in amino acids: CSTSGQGNNNEQFF. The CDR3 DNA reads TGCAGTACCTCGGGACAGGGGAATAACAATGAGCAGTTCTTC. The V call is TRBV20-1, the J call TRBJ2-1; TRBD1 matches 10 bases. The ends lost 8 bases at V and 5 bases at J; junction bases unmatched: 9. The germline gives CDR1 DFQATT, CDR2 SNEGSKA (reference sequence). This CDR3 is built from 14 residues.

This clonotype was seen only a few times. The chain employs TRBV3-1 and TRBJ2-1; TRBD2 might be the D (6 bases). V lost 1 base, J lost 6 bases, and 13 bases lay in between. Germline-derived CDR1 and CDR2 are LGHDT and YNNKEL (reference sequence). The CDR3 is made up of 15 amino acids. The DNA of the CDR3 is TGTGCCAGCAGCCAAGGCGGCGGGGTGGGCAATGAGCAGTTCTTC. It yields the protein CASSQGGGVGNEQFF.

V and J are TRBV3-1 and TRBJ2-1; D gene unclear. Per germline, CDR1 LGHDT and CDR2 YNNKEL (reference sequence). The CDR3 sequence is 15 residues long. V lost 4 bases and J 8 bases, leaving 18 bases between the germline ends. Here the CDR3 reads CASSRGSGGIDEQFF. CDR3 in DNA: TGTGCCAGCAGCCGTGGTTCCGGCGGAATTGATGAGCAGTTCTTC.

The chain joins TRBV5-1 to TRBJ1-1, with D uncertain. The CDR3 sequence is 13 residues long. The ends were cut back, 7 bases at V and 1 base at J, with 11 bases in the middle. CDR1 SGHRS and CDR2 YFSETQ come from the germline V gene. The DNA of the CDR3 is TGCGCCAGCGCCCTTGGCAAGAACACTGAAGCTTTCTTT. It codes for CASALGKNTEAFF. The variable domain in full, with the rest retrieved from reference TRBV5-1 and TRBJ1-1, is KAGVTQTPRYLIKTRGQQVTLSCSPISGHRSVSWYQQTPGQGLQFLFEYFSETQRNKGNFPGRFSGRQFSNSRSEMNVSTLELGDSALYLCASALGKNTEAFFGQGTRLTVV.

This clonotype was counted only a few times. CDR3 in DNA: TGTGCCAGCAGCCGCGGACCCGGGACAGACCAAGAGACCCAGTACTTC. This encodes CASSRGPGTDQETQYF. V is TRBV11-2 and J is TRBJ2-5, with 7 bases fitting TRBD1. The CDR3 totals 16 residues. V shed 5 bases and J 0 bases; nucleotides not matched to a gene: 9. Germline V gene lookup returns CDR1 SGHAT and CDR2 FQNNGV.

In nucleotides, the CDR3 is TGTGCCAGCAGCCCAGGGCCGCCCTCCTACAATGAGCAGTTCTTC. This codes for CASSPGPPSYNEQFF. J is TRBJ2-1 and V is TRBV11-3; maybe TRBD1 (5 bases). Per germline, CDR1 SGHNT and CDR2 YENEEA. CDR3 size: 15 residues. Trimming stripped 5 bases from V and 0 bases from J, with 11 bases between.

The genes are TRBV20-1 and TRBJ2-7, with a possible D match to TRBD2 (5 bases). CDR1 and CDR2 (germline): DFQATT, SNEGSKA (reference sequence). The CDR3 covers 15 residues. V dropped 4 bases and J dropped 0 bases, with 16 bases sitting between them. The CDR3 reads CSANAGALSSYEQYF. Here the CDR3 DNA reads TGCAGTGCTAACGCGGGCGCCCTTAGCTCCTACGAGCAGTACTTC.

Note on this clonotype: The junction and the germline gene differ at one end; a read error may be behind it. This chain links TRBV4-1 with TRBJ2-1; 9 bases align to TRBD2. CDR1 is MGHRA, CDR2 YSYEKL, per germline. The CDR3 length is 16 residues. The CDR3 bases are TGCACCAGCAGCCAATTAGCGGGAGTGGCGTACAATGAGCAGTTCTTC. Protein product: CTSSQLAGVAYNEQFF.